This T cell receptor beta chain emerged from a study of blood T cells in healthy people across ages. This clonotype was picked up many times. For the second PCR, which ran for roughly 7 to 11 cycles, a sample-barcoded 5' primer and a J-beta primer mix were used. TCRdb reanalysed the 5' RACE reads using MiXCR and keeps one entry per CDR3 protein. Among about 1.6 million distinct CDR3 sequences listed, roughly 32% were seen once. With each sample, at least 6 micrograms of total RNA were extracted. Unmatched junction bases numbered 3, after V lost 3 bases and J lost 1 base. This CDR3 has 16 amino acids. Germline assignment: CDR1 SGDLS and CDR2 YYNGEE.

This rearrangement joins TRBV9 to TRBJ2-6; 8 bases match TRBD1. Sequencing was done on a sample of blood. The origin of this receptor is a woman younger than 45 in good health. This CDR3 reads CASSGRQGSGANVLTF. Written as DNA, the CDR3 is TGTGCCAGCAGCGGCCGACAGGGGTCTGGGGCCAACGTCCTGACTTTC.